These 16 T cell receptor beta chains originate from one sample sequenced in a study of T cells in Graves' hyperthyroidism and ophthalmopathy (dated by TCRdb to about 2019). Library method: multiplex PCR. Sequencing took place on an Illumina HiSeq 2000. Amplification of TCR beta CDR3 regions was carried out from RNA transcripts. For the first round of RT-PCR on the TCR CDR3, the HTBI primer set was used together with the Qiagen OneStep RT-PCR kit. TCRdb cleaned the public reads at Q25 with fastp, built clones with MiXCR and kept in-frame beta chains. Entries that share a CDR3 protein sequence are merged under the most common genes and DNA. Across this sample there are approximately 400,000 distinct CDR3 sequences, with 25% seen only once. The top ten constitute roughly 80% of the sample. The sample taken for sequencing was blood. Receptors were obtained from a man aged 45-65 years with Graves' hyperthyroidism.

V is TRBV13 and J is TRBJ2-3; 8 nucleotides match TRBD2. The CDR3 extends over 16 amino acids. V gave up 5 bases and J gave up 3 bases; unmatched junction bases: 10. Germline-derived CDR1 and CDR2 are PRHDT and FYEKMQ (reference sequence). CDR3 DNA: TGTGCCAGCAGCATCGCCGGAGCGGGAGTGACAGATACGCAGTATTTT. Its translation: CASSIAGAGVTDTQYF.

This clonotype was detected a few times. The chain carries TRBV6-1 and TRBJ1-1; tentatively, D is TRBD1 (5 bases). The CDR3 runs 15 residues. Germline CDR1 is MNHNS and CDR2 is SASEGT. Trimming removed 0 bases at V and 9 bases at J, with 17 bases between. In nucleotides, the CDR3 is TGTGCCAGCAGTGAAGCGCTAGGGACCGGGGAGAAAGCTTTCTTT. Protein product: CASSEALGTGEKAFF.

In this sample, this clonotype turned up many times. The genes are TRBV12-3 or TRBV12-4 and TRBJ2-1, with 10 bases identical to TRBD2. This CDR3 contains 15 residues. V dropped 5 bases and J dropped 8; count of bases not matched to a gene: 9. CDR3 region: CASSPRTSGVDEQFF. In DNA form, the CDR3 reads TGTGCCAGCAGTCCGAGGACTAGCGGCGTCGATGAGCAGTTCTTC.

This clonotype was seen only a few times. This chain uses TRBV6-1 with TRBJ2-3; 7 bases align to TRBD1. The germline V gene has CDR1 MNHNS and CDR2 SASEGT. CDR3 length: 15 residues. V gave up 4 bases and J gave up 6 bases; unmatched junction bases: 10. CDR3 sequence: CASSGMLGGEDTQYF. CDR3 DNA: TGTGCCAGCAGTGGGATGTTAGGGGGCGAGGATACGCAGTATTTT.

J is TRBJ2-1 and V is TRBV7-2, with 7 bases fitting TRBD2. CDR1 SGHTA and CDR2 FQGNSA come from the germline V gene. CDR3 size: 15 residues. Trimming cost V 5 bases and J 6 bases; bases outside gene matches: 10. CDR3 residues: CASSLDSREGNEQFF. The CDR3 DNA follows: TGTGCCAGCAGCCTAGATTCCAGGGAGGGCAATGAGCAGTTCTTC.

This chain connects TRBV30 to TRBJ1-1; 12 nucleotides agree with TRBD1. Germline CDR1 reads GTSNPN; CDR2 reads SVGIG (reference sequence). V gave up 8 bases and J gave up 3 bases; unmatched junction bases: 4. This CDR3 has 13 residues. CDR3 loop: CARRDRGHTEAFF. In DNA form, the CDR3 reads TGTGCCCGAAGGGACAGGGGGCACACTGAAGCTTTCTTT.

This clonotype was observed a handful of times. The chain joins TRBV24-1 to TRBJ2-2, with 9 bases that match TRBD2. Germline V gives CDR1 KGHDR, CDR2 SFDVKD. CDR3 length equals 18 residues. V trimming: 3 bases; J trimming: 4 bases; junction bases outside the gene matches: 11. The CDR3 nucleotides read TGTGCCACCAGTGATCCGCTGGGAGCGGGAGGAGGCACCGGGGAGCTGTTTTTT. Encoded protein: CATSDPLGAGGGTGELFF.

The CDR3 DNA is TGTGCCAGCAGTTCCAGACTAGCGGAAAACACAGATACGCAGTATTTT. This codes for CASSSRLAENTDTQYF. The chain couples TRBV27 to TRBJ2-3, with TRBD2 identical over 9 bases. V lost 4 bases and J lost 2; bases outside the gene matches: 7. This CDR3 is 16 amino acids long. The germline V gene encodes CDR1 MNHEY and CDR2 SMNVEV (reference sequence).

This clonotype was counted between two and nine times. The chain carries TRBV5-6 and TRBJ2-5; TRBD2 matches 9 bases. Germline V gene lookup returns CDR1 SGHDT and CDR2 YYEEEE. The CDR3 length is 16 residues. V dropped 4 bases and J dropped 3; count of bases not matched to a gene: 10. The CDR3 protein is CASSDVPLAGEETQYF. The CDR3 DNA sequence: TGTGCCAGCAGCGACGTCCCCTTAGCGGGGGAAGAGACCCAGTACTTC.

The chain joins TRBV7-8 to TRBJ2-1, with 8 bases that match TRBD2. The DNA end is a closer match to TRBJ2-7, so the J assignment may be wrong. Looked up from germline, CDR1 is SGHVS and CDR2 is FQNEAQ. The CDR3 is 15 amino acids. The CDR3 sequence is CASRPATSVFNEQYF. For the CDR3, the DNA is TGTGCCAGCAGGCCCGCGACTAGCGTATTCAATGAGCAGTACTTC.

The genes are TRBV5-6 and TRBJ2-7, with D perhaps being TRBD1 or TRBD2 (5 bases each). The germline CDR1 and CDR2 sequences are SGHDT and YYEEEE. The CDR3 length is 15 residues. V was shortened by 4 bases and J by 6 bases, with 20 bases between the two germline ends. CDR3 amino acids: CASSPTAFSGFEQYF. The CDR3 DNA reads TGTGCCAGCAGCCCGACAGCCTTCTCGGGGTTCGAGCAGTACTTC.

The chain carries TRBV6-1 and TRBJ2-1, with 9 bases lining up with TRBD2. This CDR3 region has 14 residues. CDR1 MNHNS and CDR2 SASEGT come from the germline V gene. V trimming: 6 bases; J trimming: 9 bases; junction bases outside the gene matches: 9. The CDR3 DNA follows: TGTGCCAGCAGCCTTAGCGGGGGCCCTGTTGAGCAGTTCTTC. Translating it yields CASSLSGGPVEQFF.

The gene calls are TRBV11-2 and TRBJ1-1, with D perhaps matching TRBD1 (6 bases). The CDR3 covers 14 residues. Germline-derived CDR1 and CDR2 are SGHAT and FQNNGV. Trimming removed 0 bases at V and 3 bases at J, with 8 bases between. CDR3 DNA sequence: TGTGCCAGCAGCTTAGAACAGGGATACACTGAAGCTTTCTTT. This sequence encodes CASSLEQGYTEAFF. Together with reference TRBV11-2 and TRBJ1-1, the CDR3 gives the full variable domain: EAGVAQSPRYKIIEKRQSVAFWCNPISGHATLYWYQQILGQGPKLLIQFQNNGVVDDSQLPKDRFSAERLKGVDSTLKIQPAKLEDSAVYLCASSLEQGYTEAFFGQGTRLTVV.

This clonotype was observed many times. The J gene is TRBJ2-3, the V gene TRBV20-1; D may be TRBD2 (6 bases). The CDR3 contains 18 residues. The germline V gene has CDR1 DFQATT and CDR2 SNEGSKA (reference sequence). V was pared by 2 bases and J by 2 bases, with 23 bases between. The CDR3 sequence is CSARLDLMRDGDTDTQYF. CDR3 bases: TGCAGTGCTAGACTTGATTTAATGCGGGACGGTGACACAGATACGCAGTATTTT.

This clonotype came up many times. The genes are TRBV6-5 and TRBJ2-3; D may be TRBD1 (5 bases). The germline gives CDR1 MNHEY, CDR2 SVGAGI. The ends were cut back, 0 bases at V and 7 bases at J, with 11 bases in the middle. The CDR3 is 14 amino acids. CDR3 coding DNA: TGTGCCAGCAGTTACTCGACAGCTAGAAATACGCAGTATTTT. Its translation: CASSYSTARNTQYF.

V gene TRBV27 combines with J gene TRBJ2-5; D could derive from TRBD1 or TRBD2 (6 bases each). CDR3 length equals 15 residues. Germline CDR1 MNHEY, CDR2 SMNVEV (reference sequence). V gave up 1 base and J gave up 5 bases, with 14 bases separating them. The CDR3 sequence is CASSLFWGAKETQYF. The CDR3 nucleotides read TGTGCCAGCAGTTTATTTTGGGGGGCAAAGGAGACCCAGTACTTC.